This T cell receptor (beta chain) came from a study of T cell changes during pregnancy in multiple sclerosis. Sequencing used immunoSEQ multiplex PCR; TCRdb keeps in-frame clones, though not all of them. The sample has tens of thousands of clones; about 90% are singletons. This CDR3 contains 14 residues. The V end was cut by 5 bases, the J end by 0 bases, with 12 bases between. The V gene's germline CDR1 is GTSNPN and CDR2 SVGIG (reference sequence). The sequencing here drew on CD4+ T cells from peripheral blood mononuclear cells, taken in the second trimester of pregnancy. This chain connects TRBV30 to TRBJ2-3; tentatively, D is TRBD1 (6 bases). This receptor was taken from a female donor in good health, enrolled as a control in a pregnancy study. The CDR3 region has the DNA TGTGCCTGGTCGTCGGGGACAAGCACAGATACGCAGTATTTT. Protein: CAWSSGTSTDTQYF.